This TCR beta chain was sequenced in a study of CD8 T cells in Susac syndrome. CDR1 is LGHDT, CDR2 YNNKEL, per germline (reference sequence). The V gene lost 4 bases and the J gene lost 3 bases, with 12 bases spanning the gap. The CDR3 has 14 residues. Reverse transcription used roughly 0.45 to 1 ug RNA and random hexamers. TCRdb processed the immunoSEQ multiplex PCR reads anew with MiXCR; each CDR3 protein has one entry. The data hold about 90,000 distinct CDR3 sequences, with approximately 96% observed a single time. The rearrangement joins TRBV3-1 to TRBJ1-1; no clear D. The sequence derives from a human donor with Susac syndrome. Sequencing used CD8+ T cells from PBMCs. In nucleotides, the CDR3 is TGTGCCAGCAGCCTCCTAGCAGCGGACACTGAAGCTTTCTTT. Translated: CASSLLAADTEAFF. The whole variable domain, filled in from reference TRBV3-1 and TRBJ1-1, reads DTAVSQTPKYLVTQMGNDKSIKCEQNLGHDTMYWYKQDSKKFLKIMFSYNNKELIINETVPNRFSPKSPDKAHLNLHINSLELGDSAVYFCASSLLAADTEAFFGQGTRLTVV.